A single sample gave rise to the 6 T cell receptor beta chains below, sequenced in a study of early T cells in non-severe SARS-CoV-2 infection. TCRdb recomputed calls from the 5' RACE reads with MiXCR, one row per CDR3 protein. Of around 50,000 distinct CDR3 sequences detected, around 11% appear once; the ten largest clones hold less than 4.5%. The sequencing sample was made of whole blood. These receptors were taken from an adult who was a healthcare worker with PCR-confirmed SARS-CoV-2 infection or an uninfected control (not recorded which).

This clonotype was observed a few times. One end of the junction varies from germline; a read error may be responsible. For the CDR3, the DNA is TGTGCCAGTACCCAGGGTCGGGAGATAACCAATGAGAAGTTCTTC. Protein: CASTQGREITNEKFF. The chain recombines TRBV9 with TRBJ2-1, with D tentatively TRBD2 (6 bases). The germline CDR1 and CDR2 sequences are SGDLS and YYNGEE. The CDR3 has 15 amino acids.

This clonotype was counted at least ten times. This rearrangement joins TRBV7-3 to TRBJ2-1; TRBD2 matches at 11 bases. Germline V gene data show CDR1 as SGHTA and CDR2 as FQGTGA. This CDR3 comprises 15 residues. With V trimmed by 4 bases and J by 4 bases, 3 bases remained unmatched. This chain's CDR3 is CASSSLAGEYNEQFF. CDR3 coding DNA: TGTGCCAGCAGCTCACTAGCGGGAGAGTACAATGAGCAGTTCTTC.

This clonotype was seen many times. The rearrangement links TRBV3-1 to TRBJ2-1, with D maybe TRBD2 (6 bases). This CDR3 comprises 15 residues. In germline, CDR1 is LGHDT, CDR2 YNNKEL (reference sequence). The V gene lost 4 bases and the J gene lost 7 bases, with 17 bases spanning the gap. The CDR3 region has the DNA TGTGCCAGCAGCCTCCCGGGACTCCTCCTGAATGAGCAGTTCTTC. This encodes CASSLPGLLLNEQFF.

This rearrangement joins TRBV19 to TRBJ2-3; no firm D call. Trimming pared 2 bases from V and 3 bases from J, leaving 15 bases between. This CDR3 is built from 16 residues. Per germline, CDR1 LNHDA and CDR2 SQIVND (reference sequence). The CDR3 sequence: CASSIFSNIGTDTQYF. The DNA of the CDR3 is TGTGCCAGTAGTATATTCTCCAATATTGGGACAGATACGCAGTATTTT.

This chain joins TRBV11-2 and TRBJ1-1; no reliable D call. Deletions cut 4 bases from V and 5 bases from J, with 8 bases between. This CDR3 region has 12 residues. From germline, CDR1 is SGHAT and CDR2 FQNNGV. The chain's CDR3 is CASSSYVTEAFF. Here the CDR3 DNA reads TGTGCCAGCAGCTCGTACGTTACTGAAGCTTTCTTT. Full variable domain (missing parts from reference TRBV11-2 and TRBJ1-1): EAGVAQSPRYKIIEKRQSVAFWCNPISGHATLYWYQQILGQGPKLLIQFQNNGVVDDSQLPKDRFSAERLKGVDSTLKIQPAKLEDSAVYLCASSSYVTEAFFGQGTRLTVV.

This clonotype was picked up many times. The chain employs TRBV18 and TRBJ2-5, with 7 bases identical to TRBD2. This CDR3 region has 13 residues. V shed 5 bases, J shed 4 bases, and the junction held 4 bases outside the gene matches. The germline CDR1 and CDR2 sequences are KGHSH and LQKENI. CDR3 sequence: CASSGGLGETQYF. The CDR3 nucleotides read TGTGCCAGCTCAGGCGGACTAGGAGAGACCCAGTACTTC.